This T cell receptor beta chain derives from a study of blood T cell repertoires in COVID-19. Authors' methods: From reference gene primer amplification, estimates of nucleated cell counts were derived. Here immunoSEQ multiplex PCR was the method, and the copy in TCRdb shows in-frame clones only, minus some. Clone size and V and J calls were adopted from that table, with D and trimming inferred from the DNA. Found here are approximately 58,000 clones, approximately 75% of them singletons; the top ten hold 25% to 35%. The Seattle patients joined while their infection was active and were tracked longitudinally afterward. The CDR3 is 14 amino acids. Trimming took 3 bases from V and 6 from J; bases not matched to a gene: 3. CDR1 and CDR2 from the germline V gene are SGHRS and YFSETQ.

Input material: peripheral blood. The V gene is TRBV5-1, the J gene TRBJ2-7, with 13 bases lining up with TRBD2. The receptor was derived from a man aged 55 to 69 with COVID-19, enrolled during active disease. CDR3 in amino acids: CASSWTSGSGEQYF. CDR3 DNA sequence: TGCGCCAGCAGCTGGACTAGCGGGAGCGGCGAGCAGTACTTC.